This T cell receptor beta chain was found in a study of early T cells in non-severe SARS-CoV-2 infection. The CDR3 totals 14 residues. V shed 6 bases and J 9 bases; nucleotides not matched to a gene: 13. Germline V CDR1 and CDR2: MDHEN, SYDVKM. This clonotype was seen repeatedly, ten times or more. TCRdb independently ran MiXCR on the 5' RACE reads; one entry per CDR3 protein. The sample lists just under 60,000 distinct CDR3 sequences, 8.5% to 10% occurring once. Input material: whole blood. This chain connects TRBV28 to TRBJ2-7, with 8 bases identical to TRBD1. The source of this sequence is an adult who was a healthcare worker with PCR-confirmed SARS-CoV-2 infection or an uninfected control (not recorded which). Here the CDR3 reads CASRRQGFIMGQYF. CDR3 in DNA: TGTGCCAGCAGGAGACAGGGGTTCATTATGGGGCAGTACTTC.